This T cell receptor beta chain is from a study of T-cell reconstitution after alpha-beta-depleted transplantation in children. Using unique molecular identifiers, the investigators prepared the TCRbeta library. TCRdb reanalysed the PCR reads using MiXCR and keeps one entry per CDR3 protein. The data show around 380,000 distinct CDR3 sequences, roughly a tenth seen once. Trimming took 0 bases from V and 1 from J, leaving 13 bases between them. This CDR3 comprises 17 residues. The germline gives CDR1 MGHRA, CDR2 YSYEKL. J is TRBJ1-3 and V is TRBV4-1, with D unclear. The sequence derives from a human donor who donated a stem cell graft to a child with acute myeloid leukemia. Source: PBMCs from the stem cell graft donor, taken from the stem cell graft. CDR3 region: CASSQDPAGGSGNTIYF. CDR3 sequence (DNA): TGCGCCAGCAGCCAAGACCCGGCAGGCGGTTCTGGAAACACCATATATTTT.